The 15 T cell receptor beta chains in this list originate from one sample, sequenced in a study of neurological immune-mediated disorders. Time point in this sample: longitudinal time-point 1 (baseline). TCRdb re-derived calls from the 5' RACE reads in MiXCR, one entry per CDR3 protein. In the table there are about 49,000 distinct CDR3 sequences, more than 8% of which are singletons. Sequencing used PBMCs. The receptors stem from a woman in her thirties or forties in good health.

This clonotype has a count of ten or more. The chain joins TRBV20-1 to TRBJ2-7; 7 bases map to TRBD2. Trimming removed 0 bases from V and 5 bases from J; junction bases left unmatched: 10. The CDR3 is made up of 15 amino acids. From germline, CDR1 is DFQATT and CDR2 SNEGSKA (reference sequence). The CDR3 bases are TGCAGTGCTAGAGATGCTCCGGGAGGTTGGGACGAGCAGTACTTC. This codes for CSARDAPGGWDEQYF.

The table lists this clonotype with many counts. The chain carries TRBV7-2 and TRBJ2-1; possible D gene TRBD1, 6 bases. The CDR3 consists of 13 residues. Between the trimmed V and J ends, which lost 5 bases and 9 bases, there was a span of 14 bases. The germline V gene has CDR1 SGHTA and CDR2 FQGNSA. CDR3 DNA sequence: TGTGCCAGCAGCCTAATGGGGGCCCGTGAGCAGTTCTTC. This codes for CASSLMGAREQFF. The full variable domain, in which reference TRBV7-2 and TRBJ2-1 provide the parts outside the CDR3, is GAGVSQSPSNKVTEKGKDVELRCDPISGHTALYWYRQSLGQGLEFLIYFQGNSAPDKSGLPSDRFSAERTGGSVSTLTIQRTQQEDSAVYLCASSLMGAREQFFGPGTRLTVL.

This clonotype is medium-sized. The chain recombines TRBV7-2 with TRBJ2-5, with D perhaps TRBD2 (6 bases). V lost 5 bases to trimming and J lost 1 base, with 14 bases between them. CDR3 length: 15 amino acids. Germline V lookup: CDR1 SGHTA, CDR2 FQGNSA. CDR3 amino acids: CASSPQRTIQETQYF. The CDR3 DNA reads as TGTGCCAGCAGCCCCCAAAGGACTATCCAAGAGACCCAGTACTTC.

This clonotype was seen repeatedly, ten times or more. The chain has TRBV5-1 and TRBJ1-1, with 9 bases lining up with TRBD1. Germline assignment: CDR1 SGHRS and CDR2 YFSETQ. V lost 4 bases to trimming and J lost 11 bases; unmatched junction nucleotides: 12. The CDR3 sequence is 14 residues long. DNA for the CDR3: TGCGCCAGCAGCGGAGGGGGACAGGGAGCGGCTGCTTTCTTT. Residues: CASSGGGQGAAAFF.

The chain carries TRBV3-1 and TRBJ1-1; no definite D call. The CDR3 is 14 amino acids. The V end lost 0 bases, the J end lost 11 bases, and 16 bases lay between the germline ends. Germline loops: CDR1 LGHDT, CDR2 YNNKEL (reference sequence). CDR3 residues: CASSQDLLEGCAFF. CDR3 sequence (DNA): TGTGCCAGCAGCCAAGACCTGCTGGAGGGCTGCGCTTTCTTT.

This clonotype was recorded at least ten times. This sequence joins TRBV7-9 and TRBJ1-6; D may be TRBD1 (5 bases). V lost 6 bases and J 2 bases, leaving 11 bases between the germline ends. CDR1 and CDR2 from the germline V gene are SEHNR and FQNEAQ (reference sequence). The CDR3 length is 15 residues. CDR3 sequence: CASRPQGAYNSPLHF. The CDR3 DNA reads TGTGCCAGCAGGCCCCAGGGCGCCTATAATTCACCCCTCCACTTT. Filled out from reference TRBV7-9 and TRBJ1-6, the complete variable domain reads DTGVSQNPRHKITKRGQNVTFRCDPISEHNRLYWYRQTLGQGPEFLTYFQNEAQLEKSRLLSDRFSAERPKGSFSTLEIQRTEQGDSAMYLCASRPQGAYNSPLHFGNGTRLTVT.

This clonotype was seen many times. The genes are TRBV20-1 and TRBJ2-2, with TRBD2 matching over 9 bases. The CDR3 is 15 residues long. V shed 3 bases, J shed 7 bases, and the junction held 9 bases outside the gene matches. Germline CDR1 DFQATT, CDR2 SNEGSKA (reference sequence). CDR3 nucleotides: TGCAGTGCTAGCCCGGCGGGGGGGCCAGACGGGGAGCTGTTTTTT. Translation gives CSASPAGGPDGELFF.

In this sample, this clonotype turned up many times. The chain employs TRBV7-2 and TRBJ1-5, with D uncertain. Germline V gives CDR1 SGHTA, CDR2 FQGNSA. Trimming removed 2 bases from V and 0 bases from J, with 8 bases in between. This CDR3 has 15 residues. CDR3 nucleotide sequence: TGTGCCAGCAGCTTATACAGAGATAGCAATCAGCCCCAGCATTTT. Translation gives CASSLYRDSNQPQHF.

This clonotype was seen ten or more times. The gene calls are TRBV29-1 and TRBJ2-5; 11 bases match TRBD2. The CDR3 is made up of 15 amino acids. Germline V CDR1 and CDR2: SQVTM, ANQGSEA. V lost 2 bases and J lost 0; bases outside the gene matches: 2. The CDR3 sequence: CSVESTSGDQETQYF. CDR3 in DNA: TGCAGCGTTGAATCGACTAGCGGGGACCAAGAGACCCAGTACTTC.

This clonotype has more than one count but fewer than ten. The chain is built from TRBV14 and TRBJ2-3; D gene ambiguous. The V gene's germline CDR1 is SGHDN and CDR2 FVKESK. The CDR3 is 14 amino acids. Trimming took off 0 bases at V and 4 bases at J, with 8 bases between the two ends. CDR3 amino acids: CASSQDLIADTQYF. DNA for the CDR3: TGTGCCAGCAGCCAAGATCTGATCGCAGATACGCAGTATTTT.

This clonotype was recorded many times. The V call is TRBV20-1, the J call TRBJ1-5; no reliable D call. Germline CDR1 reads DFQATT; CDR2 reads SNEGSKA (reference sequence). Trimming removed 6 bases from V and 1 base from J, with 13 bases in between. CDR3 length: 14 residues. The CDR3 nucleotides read TGCAGTGCCACGACCCATGAAAGCAATCAGCCCCAGCATTTT. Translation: CSATTHESNQPQHF.

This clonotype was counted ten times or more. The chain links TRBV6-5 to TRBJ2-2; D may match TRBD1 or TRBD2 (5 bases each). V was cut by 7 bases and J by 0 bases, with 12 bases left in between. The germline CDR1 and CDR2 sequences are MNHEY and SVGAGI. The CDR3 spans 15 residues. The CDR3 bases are TGTGCCAGCATCCACGGGGACGCGAACACCGGGGAGCTGTTTTTT. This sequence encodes CASIHGDANTGELFF.

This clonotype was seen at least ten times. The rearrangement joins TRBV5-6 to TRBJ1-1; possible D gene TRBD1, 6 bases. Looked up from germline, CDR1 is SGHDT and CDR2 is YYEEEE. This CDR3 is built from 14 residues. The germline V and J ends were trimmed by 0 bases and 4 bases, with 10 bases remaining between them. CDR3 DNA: TGTGCCAGCAGCTTGGTGGGGGCGGGCACTGAAGCTTTCTTT. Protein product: CASSLVGAGTEAFF.

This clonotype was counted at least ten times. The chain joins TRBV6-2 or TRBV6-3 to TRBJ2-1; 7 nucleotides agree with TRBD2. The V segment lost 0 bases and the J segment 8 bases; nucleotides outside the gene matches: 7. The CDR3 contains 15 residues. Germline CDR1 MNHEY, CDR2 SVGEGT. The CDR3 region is CASSYSWWEGHEQFF. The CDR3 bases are TGTGCCAGCAGTTACTCGTGGTGGGAGGGCCATGAGCAGTTCTTC.

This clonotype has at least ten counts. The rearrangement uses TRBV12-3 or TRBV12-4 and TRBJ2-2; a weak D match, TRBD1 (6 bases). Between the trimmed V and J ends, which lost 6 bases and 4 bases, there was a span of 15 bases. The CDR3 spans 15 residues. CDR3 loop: CASRRDILGTGELFF. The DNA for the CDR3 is TGTGCCAGCAGGAGGGACATCCTAGGCACCGGGGAGCTGTTTTTT.